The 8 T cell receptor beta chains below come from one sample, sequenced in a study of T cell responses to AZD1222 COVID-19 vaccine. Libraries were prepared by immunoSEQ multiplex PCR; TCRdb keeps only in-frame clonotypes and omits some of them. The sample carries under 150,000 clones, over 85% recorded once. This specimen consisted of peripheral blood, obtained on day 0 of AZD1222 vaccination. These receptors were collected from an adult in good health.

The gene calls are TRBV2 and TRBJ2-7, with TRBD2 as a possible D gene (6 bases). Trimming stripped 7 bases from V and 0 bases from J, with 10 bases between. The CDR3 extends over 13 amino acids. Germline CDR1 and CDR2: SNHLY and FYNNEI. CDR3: CASIDGSSYEQYF. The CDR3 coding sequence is TGTGCCAGCATTGACGGGAGCTCCTACGAGCAGTACTTC.

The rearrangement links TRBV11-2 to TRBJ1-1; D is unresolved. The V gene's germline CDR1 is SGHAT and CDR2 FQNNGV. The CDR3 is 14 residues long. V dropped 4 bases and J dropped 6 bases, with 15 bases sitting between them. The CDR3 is CASSSETRRAEAFF. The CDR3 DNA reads TGTGCCAGCAGCTCCGAAACCCGGCGGGCTGAAGCTTTCTTT.

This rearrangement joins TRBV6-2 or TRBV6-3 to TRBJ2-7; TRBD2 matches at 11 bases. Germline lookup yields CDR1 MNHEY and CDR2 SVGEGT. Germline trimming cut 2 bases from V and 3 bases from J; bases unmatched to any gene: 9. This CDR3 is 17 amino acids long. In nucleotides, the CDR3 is TGTGCCAGCAGTTACGGGCTAGCGGGAGGAGGTGGCTACGAGCAGTACTTC. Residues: CASSYGLAGGGGYEQYF.

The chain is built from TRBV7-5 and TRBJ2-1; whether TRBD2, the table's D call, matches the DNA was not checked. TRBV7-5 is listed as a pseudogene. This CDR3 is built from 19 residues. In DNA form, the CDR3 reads TGTGCCAGAAATTCGACTAGCGGGAGGGCCTTCGGCTCCTACAATGAGCAGTTCTTC. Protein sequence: CARNSTSGRAFGSYNEQFF.

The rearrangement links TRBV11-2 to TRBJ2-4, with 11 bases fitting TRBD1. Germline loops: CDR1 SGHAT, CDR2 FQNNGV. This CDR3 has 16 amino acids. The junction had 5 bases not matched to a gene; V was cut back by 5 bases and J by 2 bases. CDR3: CASSPGQGVTKNIQYF. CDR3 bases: TGTGCCAGCAGCCCGGGACAGGGGGTCACCAAAAACATTCAGTACTTC.

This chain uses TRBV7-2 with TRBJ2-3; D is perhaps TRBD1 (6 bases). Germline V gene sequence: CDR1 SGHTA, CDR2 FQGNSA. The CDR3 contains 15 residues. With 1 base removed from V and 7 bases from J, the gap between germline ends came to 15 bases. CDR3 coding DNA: TGTGCCAGCAGCTTAGGAACGGGTGGGGGCAATACGCAGTATTTT. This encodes CASSLGTGGGNTQYF.

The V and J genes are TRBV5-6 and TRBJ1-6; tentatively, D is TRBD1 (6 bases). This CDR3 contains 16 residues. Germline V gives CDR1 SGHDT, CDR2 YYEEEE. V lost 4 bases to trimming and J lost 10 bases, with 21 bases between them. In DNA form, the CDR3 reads TGTGCCAGCAGCCGAGGGGGGCGCCTCGGTAGATCACCCCTCCACTTT. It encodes CASSRGGRLGRSPLHF.

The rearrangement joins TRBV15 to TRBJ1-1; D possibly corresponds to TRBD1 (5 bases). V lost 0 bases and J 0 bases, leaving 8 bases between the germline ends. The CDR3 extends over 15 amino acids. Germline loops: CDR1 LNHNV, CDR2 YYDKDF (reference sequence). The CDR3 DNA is TGTGCCACCAGCAGAGACAGGGCGGTGAACACTGAAGCTTTCTTT. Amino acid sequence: CATSRDRAVNTEAFF.